The rows below give T cell receptor beta chains drawn from one sample of a study of PD-L1 blockade in urothelial cancer. The protocol was immunoSEQ multiplex PCR, while the TCRdb copy is restricted to in-frame clones and leaves out a portion. The sample consists of 72,000 or so clones, 88% of them appearing once. Sequenced material: PBMCs, taken around atezolizumab (anti-PD-L1) treatment. These receptors came from a man in his sixties with urothelial cancer. Both conserved end residues are part of each CDR3. A D gene is named only where the DNA matches it firmly. Only some rows state a clone size, as once, few, many or a class for expanded clones.

CDR3 DNA,CDR3 protein,V gene,clone size,J gene,D gene
TGCGCCAGCAGTCGCAGCCGGGACAGGGATCAGCCCCAGCATTTT,CASSRSRDRDQPQHF,TRBV4-3,-,TRBJ1-5,TRBD1
TGTGCCAGCAGTTCTGGGGGGTCCATGTACGAGCAGTACTTC,CASSSGGSMYEQYF,TRBV7-2,-,TRBJ2-7,-
TGTGCCCAGAGCTGGGGGCTCGGTGAAAAACTGTTTTTT,CAQSWGLGEKLFF,TRBV30,-,TRBJ1-4,-
TGTGCCAGCAGCCTCGGACAGACCCCTGGAAACACCATATATTTT,CASSLGQTPGNTIYF,TRBV5-5,-,TRBJ1-3,-
TGTGCCAGCCGTATTCAGGCCGAAAACACCATATATTTT,CASRIQAENTIYF,TRBV7-9,-,TRBJ1-3,-
TGTGCCAGCAGTGAACAGGGCCCCTATGGCTACACCTTC,CASSEQGPYGYTF,TRBV2,-,TRBJ1-2,-
TGTGCCAGCTCACCAAGCGGGGAATACAATGAGCAGTTCTTC,CASSPSGEYNEQFF,TRBV18,-,TRBJ2-1,TRBD2
TGTGCCAGCAGCTATACGGGTCTAAACACCGGGGAGCTGTTTTTT,CASSYTGLNTGELFF,TRBV7-3,-,TRBJ2-2,-
TGTGCCAGCAGTTACTCGGACACCTACACTGAAGCTTTCTTT,CASSYSDTYTEAFF,TRBV6-6,-,TRBJ1-1,-
TGTGCCAGCAGTGACGGGGTGGGGGAGACCCAGTACTTC,CASSDGVGETQYF,TRBV2,-,TRBJ2-5,-
TGTGCCAGCAGCGGGGGGGCAAGTAGTTTGAATGAGCAGTTCTTC,CASSGGASSLNEQFF,TRBV11-3,-,TRBJ2-1,-
TGTGCCAGCAGAGCAGGGGGCGCGAGGCAGTACTTC,CASRAGGARQYF,TRBV6-1,once,TRBJ2-7,TRBD1
TGTGCCACCCCGGGATCGGGGGTACACGAGCAGTACTTC,CATPGSGVHEQYF,TRBV5-8,-,TRBJ2-7,-
TGTGCCAGCAGCTTGGTAGCGGGAGGCGAGCAGTACTTC,CASSLVAGGEQYF,TRBV5-8,-,TRBJ2-7,TRBD2
TGTGCCAGCAGCATAAGAGAGGGGGCCCCAGATACGCAGTATTTT,CASSIREGAPDTQYF,TRBV7-3,once,TRBJ2-3,TRBD1
TGTGCCAGCAGCTTTAGCGGGGGGGCCTACCACGAGCAGTACTTC,CASSFSGGAYHEQYF,TRBV7-6,-,TRBJ2-7,TRBD2
TGTGCCAGCTCACCACCGCGGGGACAGGGGGCCTACGAGCAGTACTTC,CASSPPRGQGAYEQYF,TRBV18,-,TRBJ2-7,TRBD1
TGCAGCGTTGGAGAAGAGACCCAGTACTTC,CSVGEETQYF,TRBV29-1,-,TRBJ2-5,-
TGTGCCAGCAGCTTACGCCTAGCCAACGGGGAGCTGTTTTTT,CASSLRLANGELFF,TRBV7-9,-,TRBJ2-2,-
TGTGCCGGGGCCCGGATCATAGGGCGACAGGGGAATAATGGCTACACCTTC,CAGARIIGRQGNNGYTF,TRBV18,-,TRBJ1-2,TRBD1
TGTGCCAGCAGCTTTCCCGGGGGGAACTCGGGTACGCAGTATTTT,CASSFPGGNSGTQYF,TRBV11-2,-,TRBJ2-3,TRBD2
TGTGCCAGCAGCGTAGACACCAGAACTAACTATGGCTACACCTTC,CASSVDTRTNYGYTF,TRBV9,-,TRBJ1-2,-
TGTGCCAGCAGCTCCGGACCGGGGGGACAAGAGACCCAGTACTTC,CASSSGPGGQETQYF,TRBV7-2,-,TRBJ2-5,TRBD2
TGTGCCAGCAGTAATATCGGGGGGGTTGGCAATGAGCAGTTCTTC,CASSNIGGVGNEQFF,TRBV6-4,-,TRBJ2-1,TRBD2
TGTGCCAGCAGCTCTATAGCGGGATGGACAGATACGCAGTATTTT,CASSSIAGWTDTQYF,TRBV5-8,-,TRBJ2-3,TRBD2
TGTGCCAGCAGCTCCGACCCGCCCAGGGTGGGCACCGGGGAGCTGTTTTTT,CASSSDPPRVGTGELFF,TRBV5-4,-,TRBJ2-2,-
TGTGCCAGCAGCCCCCAACCGGGACAGTCTAATGAAAAACTGTTTTTT,CASSPQPGQSNEKLFF,TRBV5-4,once,TRBJ1-4,TRBD1
TGTGCCAGTAGTCCACAAATCTCCGTCGAGACCCAGTACTTC,CASSPQISVETQYF,TRBV19,-,TRBJ2-5,-
TGTGCCAGTAGTATCCCTACTCTTCTTCCCCAGCATTTT,CASSIPTLLPQHF,TRBV19,-,TRBJ1-5,-
TGCGCCAGCAGCCGAGGAGGCGGGGGGGCCTTGGAGACCCAGTACTTC,CASSRGGGGALETQYF,TRBV5-1,-,TRBJ2-5,TRBD2
TGTGCCAGTAGTATCCAGGTCCTTAGCAATCAGCCCCAGCATTTT,CASSIQVLSNQPQHF,TRBV19,-,TRBJ1-5,-
TGTGCCAGCAGCTTGGCCAATTACAGGACCTACGAGCAGTACTTC,CASSLANYRTYEQYF,TRBV5-8,-,TRBJ2-7,-
TGTGCCAGCAGCGTACAGGGTTCCAACCAAGAGACCCAGTACTTC,CASSVQGSNQETQYF,TRBV9,-,TRBJ2-5,-
TGTGCCAGCAGCGTTCCGGGACAGCGGACCAATGAGCAGTTCTTC,CASSVPGQRTNEQFF,TRBV5-8,-,TRBJ2-1,TRBD1
TGTGCCAGCAGCATTGGACTAGCGGGATCCGGGGAGCTGTTTTTT,CASSIGLAGSGELFF,TRBV9,-,TRBJ2-2,TRBD2
TGCGCCAGCAGCCCCGGACTAGCGGGAGGGGGAAAAAACACCGGGGAGCTGTTTTTT,CASSPGLAGGGKNTGELFF,TRBV4-1,-,TRBJ2-2,TRBD2
TGTGCCAGCAGTAGAGGGACCCAGTACTTC,CASSRGTQYF,TRBV28,-,TRBJ2-5,-
TGTGCCAGCAGTTACTCGGGGACAGCCTCTGGAAACACCATATATTTT,CASSYSGTASGNTIYF,TRBV6-5,-,TRBJ1-3,TRBD1
TGTGCCAGCAGCTTGGGACTTGGGTTGCGATCACCCCTCCACTTT,CASSLGLGLRSPLHF,TRBV5-6,-,TRBJ1-6,-
TGCGCCAGCAGCCCGCAGGGGTTCGGGGAAAAACTGTTTTTT,CASSPQGFGEKLFF,TRBV5-1,-,TRBJ1-4,-
TGTGCCAGCAGCTTATATTTCGGCAGGAACTCCTACGAGCAGTACTTC,CASSLYFGRNSYEQYF,TRBV11-3,-,TRBJ2-7,-
TGTGCCAGCAGTCCTTCTGGGCAGGGGGACTATGGCTACACCTTC,CASSPSGQGDYGYTF,TRBV28,few,TRBJ1-2,TRBD1
TGTGCCAGCAGCTTGGGGGCCATCGCACCCGTGCAGTACTTC,CASSLGAIAPVQYF,TRBV7-9,few,TRBJ2-7,-
TGCGCCAGCAGCTTGGGCAGCGCAACTAATGAAAAACTGTTTTTT,CASSLGSATNEKLFF,TRBV5-1,-,TRBJ1-4,-
TGTGCCATCTCGGTGAGCCTCGCAGATACGCAGTATTTT,CAISVSLADTQYF,TRBV16,-,TRBJ2-3,-
TGTGCCAGCAGCTGGGTCCCGGGGACTGAAGCTTTCTTT,CASSWVPGTEAFF,TRBV5-6,once,TRBJ1-1,-
TGCGCCAGCAACAGGGGGTTTTTCTCTGGGGCCAACGTCCTGACTTTC,CASNRGFFSGANVLTF,TRBV4-1,-,TRBJ2-6,TRBD1
TGTGCCTGGAGATACGACAGGGATGGTGAGCAGTTCTTC,CAWRYDRDGEQFF,TRBV30,-,TRBJ2-1,TRBD1
TGTGCCAGCAGACAAGGGTTTAGCGGGTCGTACGAGCAGTACTTC,CASRQGFSGSYEQYF,TRBV6-5,-,TRBJ2-7,TRBD2
TGTGCCAGCTCACCACGTAAAAGGGCCGGGAGGGAAGAGGGTCAGCCCCAGCATTTT,CASSPRKRAGREEGQPQHF,TRBV18,once,TRBJ1-5,-
TGTGCCAGCAGTCCCGGGACAGGGAATGAAAAACTGTTTTTT,CASSPGTGNEKLFF,TRBV27,-,TRBJ1-4,TRBD1
TGTGCCAGCCTACAGGGGGCATATCAGGCAGATACGCAGTATTTT,CASLQGAYQADTQYF,TRBV18,-,TRBJ2-3,TRBD1
TGCGCCAGCAGCTCGAACCCGGGACAGCAGTTTGGAAACACCATATATTTT,CASSSNPGQQFGNTIYF,TRBV5-1,-,TRBJ1-3,TRBD1